Each of the 15 T cell receptor beta chains below was sequenced from the same sample in a study of regulatory T cells in long-lasting Graves disease (dated by TCRdb to the early 2020s). Taken with the paper, the label for time point translates to: newly diagnosed GD, antithyroid drugs for less than 3 months. RNA was extracted from PBMCs in TRIzol for both TCR sequencing and RNA sequencing. Library prep was done by multiplex PCR. TCRdb names Illumina HiSeq 4000 as the instrument used. iRepertoire HTBI primers and Arm-PCR amplification of CDR3 regions were used to construct TCR beta libraries. TCRdb trimmed the raw reads at Q25, called clones with MiXCR and kept productive beta chains. Each CDR3 protein gets just one entry, which takes the most common genes and DNA from the rows behind it. The sample table records a few hundred thousand distinct CDR3 sequences; around 11% of these occur just once. The ten largest clones capture approximately 19% of the sample.

The sample also formed part of further work on T cells in Graves' hyperthyroidism and ophthalmopathy.

The sample in question was peripheral blood mononuclear cells (PBMCs), obtained at new diagnosis, from a patient treated with antithyroid drugs. The receptors were sampled from a woman between 18 and 29 years old with Graves disease. Donor details come from another sample of the same person, matched by shared clones.

Points on this clonotype: A much larger clone lies one base from this, so it may be a read error. The genes are TRBV2 and TRBJ2-7, with a weak D call TRBD2 (6 bases). The CDR3 sequence is 15 residues long. V lost 6 bases and J lost 7, with 22 bases in between. Germline assignment: CDR1 SNHLY and CDR2 FYNNEI. For the CDR3, the DNA is TGTGCCAGCAGCCACGATAGCGGTCTGTACAATGAGCAGTACTTC. Protein product: CASSHDSGLYNEQYF.

This clonotype has more than one count but fewer than ten. The chain couples TRBV7-9 to TRBJ2-7; no firm D call. This CDR3 spans 13 amino acids. Germline lookup yields CDR1 SEHNR and CDR2 FQNEAQ (reference sequence). Between the trimmed V and J ends, which lost 6 bases and 6 bases, there was a span of 15 bases. This CDR3 is CASRAETRVEQYF. The CDR3 nucleotides are TGTGCCAGCAGGGCGGAGACCCGGGTCGAGCAGTACTTC.

This chain connects TRBV9 to TRBJ2-3, with 8 bases fitting TRBD2. Per the germline V gene, CDR1 is SGDLS and CDR2 is YYNGEE. V trimming: 1 base; J trimming: 7 bases; junction bases outside the gene matches: 8. The CDR3 length is 15 residues. The CDR3 sequence: CASSVSAGERYTQYF. The CDR3 bases are TGTGCCAGCAGCGTATCAGCGGGAGAGAGGTATACGCAGTATTTT.

This clonotype was seen at least ten times. This chain connects TRBV19 to TRBJ2-1, with no clear D. The germline V gene has CDR1 LNHDA and CDR2 SQIVND (reference sequence). CDR3 length: 15 amino acids. V was clipped by 8 bases and J by 0 bases, with 14 bases between them. CDR3 bases: TGTGCCAGTGCTAAGTACCTGAGCTCCTACAATGAGCAGTTCTTC. Translated, it gives CASAKYLSSYNEQFF.

This clonotype showed up just a few times. One junction end does not reproduce the germline sequence, and a read error may be involved. The CDR3 region is CASPPYRGDPGNTIYF. CDR3 in DNA: TGTGCCAGCCCACCATACAGGGGGGATCCTGGAAACACCATATATTTT. The rearrangement uses TRBV18 and TRBJ1-3; 8 bases agree with TRBD1. The CDR3 spans 16 residues. Germline lookup yields CDR1 KGHSH and CDR2 LQKENI.

This clonotype was detected many times. The chain employs TRBV7-9 and TRBJ2-1; 8 nucleotides agree with TRBD2. Germline V CDR1 and CDR2: SEHNR, FQNEAQ (reference sequence). The CDR3 consists of 16 residues. Unmatched junction bases numbered 7, after V lost 6 bases and J lost 0 bases. This chain's CDR3 is CASSWSGTSSYNEQFF. The CDR3 DNA follows: TGTGCCAGCAGTTGGAGTGGGACTAGCTCCTACAATGAGCAGTTCTTC.

A few counts support this clonotype. The rearrangement links TRBV20-1 to TRBJ2-5; 10 bases line up with TRBD2. Germline V lookup: CDR1 DFQATT, CDR2 SNEGSKA (reference sequence). The trim removed 3 bases at V and 3 bases at J, leaving 22 bases unmatched. The CDR3 sequence is 20 residues long. CDR3 DNA sequence: TGCAGTGCTAGGGACAATTCGGGACTAGCGATGGCCGCCGTCAAAGAGACCCAGTACTTC. It is translated as CSARDNSGLAMAAVKETQYF.

At least ten counts were recorded for this clonotype. This chain links TRBV12-5 with TRBJ1-1; D is uncertain. Germline lookup yields CDR1 LGHNT and CDR2 FRNRAP. V shed 6 bases and J shed 1 base, with 12 bases lying between them. This CDR3 is 14 amino acids long. CDR3 in DNA: TGTGCTAGTGGGGCGGGAGAAAGGAACACTGAAGCTTTCTTT. Protein: CASGAGERNTEAFF.

This clonotype was counted ten times or more. The rearrangement links TRBV24-1 to TRBJ2-1; maybe TRBD2 (6 bases). CDR1 is KGHDR, CDR2 SFDVKD, per germline. The CDR3 spans 17 residues. Trimming removed 3 bases from V and 10 bases from J, with 24 bases in between. This CDR3 is CATSDPPGTLDRSEQFF. The CDR3 DNA reads TGTGCCACCAGTGATCCTCCCGGGACTCTCGATAGGTCGGAGCAGTTCTTC.

There are a few counts of this clonotype. V is TRBV27 and J is TRBJ2-1; TRBD2 aligns across 10 bases. CDR1 and CDR2 from the germline V gene are MNHEY and SMNVEV (reference sequence). The CDR3 sequence is 18 residues long. With 0 bases clipped from V and 6 bases from J, the junction kept 11 bases outside the gene matches. CDR3 residues: CASSLSMLSSGRGNEQFF. The DNA of the CDR3 is TGTGCCAGCAGTTTATCGATGTTGTCTAGCGGGAGAGGCAATGAGCAGTTCTTC.

The V and J genes are TRBV9 and TRBJ2-1; 10 positions agree with TRBD1. The CDR3 is 16 amino acids. Looked up from germline, CDR1 is SGDLS and CDR2 is YYNGEE. J gave up 5 bases and V 2 bases, and 7 bases lay outside the gene matches. As DNA, the CDR3 is TGTGCCAGCAGCGTCACCGGGACAGGGGATAACAATGAGCAGTTCTTC. Protein sequence: CASSVTGTGDNNEQFF.

In its sample, this clonotype was seen many times. This chain links TRBV5-1 with TRBJ2-2; 7 bases are a match to TRBD2. This CDR3 is 17 amino acids long. J lost 1 base, V lost 2 bases, and 8 bases had no gene match. Germline loops: CDR1 SGHRS, CDR2 YFSETQ. This CDR3 is CASSFGPGLQNTGELFF. CDR3 DNA sequence: TGCGCCAGCAGCTTCGGTCCGGGACTACAGAACACCGGGGAGCTGTTTTTT.

This chain joins TRBV6-2 or TRBV6-3 and TRBJ2-5; D is ambiguous. CDR1 is MNHEY and CDR2 is SVGEGT in the germline V gene. Trimming removed 6 bases at V and 2 bases at J, with 10 bases between. This CDR3 has 13 amino acids. The CDR3 region is CASSSLEQETQYF. The CDR3 DNA reads as TGTGCCAGCAGCTCTCTGGAGCAAGAGACCCAGTACTTC.

The V and J genes are TRBV6-4 and TRBJ2-7, with a weak D call TRBD1 (5 bases). Germline V gene sequence: CDR1 MRHNA, CDR2 SNTAGT. The V end lost 6 bases, the J end lost 2 bases, and 23 bases lay between the germline ends. The CDR3 length is 17 residues. In DNA form, the CDR3 reads TGTGCCAGCAGCCCAACCCCCCGCCTTGACAGACCCTACGAGCAGTACGTC. Encoded protein: CASSPTPRLDRPYEQYV.

The rearrangement joins TRBV7-9 to TRBJ2-7; D gene ambiguous. Between the trimmed V and J ends, which lost 1 base and 3 bases, there was a span of 7 bases. CDR3 length: 13 residues. Germline CDR1 reads SEHNR; CDR2 reads FQNEAQ (reference sequence). CDR3 nucleotide sequence: TGTGCCAGCAGCTTAGATCCTTTCTACGAGCAGTACTTC. It yields the protein CASSLDPFYEQYF.